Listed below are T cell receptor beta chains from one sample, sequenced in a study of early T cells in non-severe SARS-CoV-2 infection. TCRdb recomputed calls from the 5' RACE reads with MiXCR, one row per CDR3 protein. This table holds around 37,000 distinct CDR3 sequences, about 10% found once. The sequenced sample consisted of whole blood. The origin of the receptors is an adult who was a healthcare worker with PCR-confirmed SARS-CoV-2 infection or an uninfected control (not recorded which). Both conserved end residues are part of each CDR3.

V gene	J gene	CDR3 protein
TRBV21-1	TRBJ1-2	CASSKSKGNYGYTF
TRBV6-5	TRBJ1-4	CASKRQGASGEKLFF
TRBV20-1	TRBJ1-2	CSAWTGTDYGYTF
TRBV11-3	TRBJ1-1	CASSFGGLNTEAFF
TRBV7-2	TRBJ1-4	CASSLGTGSEKLFF
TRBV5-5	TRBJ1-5	CATSSDGRWNQPQHF
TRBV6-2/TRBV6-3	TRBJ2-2	CASSSRLISGELFF
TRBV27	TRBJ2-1	CGSGGAYNEQFF
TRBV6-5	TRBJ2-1	CASVRVNEQFF
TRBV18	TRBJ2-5	CASSLTLKETQYF
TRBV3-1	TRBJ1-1	CASSQGPGADTEAFF
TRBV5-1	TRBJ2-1	CASSFGASEQFF
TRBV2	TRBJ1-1	CASTSHRDAFF
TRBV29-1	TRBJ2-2	CSVEGGGGLQHSGELFF
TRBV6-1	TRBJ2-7	CASSNTGGGYEQYF
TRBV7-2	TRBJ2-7	CASSLSVYEQYF
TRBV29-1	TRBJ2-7	CSVEVSRLEQYF
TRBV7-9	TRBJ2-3	CASDTPTGGKRSSTDSQYF
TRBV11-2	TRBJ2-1	CASSNRAPYGEQFF
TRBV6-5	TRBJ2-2	CASSFFSGAELFF
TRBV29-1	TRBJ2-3	CSVAAQASTDTQYF
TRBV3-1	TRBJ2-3	CASSHRPTWDGEHLPDTQYF
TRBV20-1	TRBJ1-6	CSARDLRDRVNSPLHF
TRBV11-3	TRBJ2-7	CASSHGVSSYEQYF
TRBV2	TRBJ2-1	CASKGTAVAGAGEQFF
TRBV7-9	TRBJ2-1	CASSFPTSGGFRSYNEQFF
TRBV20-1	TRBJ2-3	CSASHWPIGTDTQYF
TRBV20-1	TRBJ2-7	CSAPPAGGPGEQYF
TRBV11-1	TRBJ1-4	CASSSTDRGWRNEKLFF
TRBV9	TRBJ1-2	CASSVAEGVYGYTF
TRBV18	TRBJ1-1	CASSPGQPNMNTEAFF
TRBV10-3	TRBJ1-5	CAISAGEGQPQHF
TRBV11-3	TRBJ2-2	CASSSRTGNTGELFF
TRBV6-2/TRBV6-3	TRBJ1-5	CASRDTPNQPQHF
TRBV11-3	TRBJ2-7	CASSLAWGYEQYF